This is a list of T cell receptor beta chains from one sample in a study of T cells in localized non-small cell lung cancer. TCRdb's copy holds only in-frame clones and misses some; the assay was immunoSEQ multiplex PCR. The sample carries about 77,000 clones, 88% recorded once. Here the sequenced sample was peripheral blood, taken before any cancer treatment. These receptors all stem from a woman aged 40-70 years with stage I squamous cell lung carcinoma. The conserved cysteine and the conserved F or W are not part of the CDR3 here. The D gene is left open where the match is weak.

J | V | D | CDR3
TRBJ1-2 | TRBV5-1 | TRBD1 | ASSRGDRGYGYT
TRBJ1-2 | TRBV5-6 | TRBD1 | ASSLNPGQGSYGYT
TRBJ2-1 | TRBV7-9 | TRBD2 | ASSFHGGAHEQF
TRBJ1-1 | TRBV9 | - | ASSVATWADQSEAF
TRBJ1-1 | TRBV7-6 | TRBD1 | ASRPGQGYTEAF
TRBJ1-2 | TRBV5-1 | - | ASSLQGRGYT
TRBJ1-6 | TRBV5-6 | TRBD1 | ASSFDRVPYNSPLH
TRBJ2-7 | TRBV6-6 | - | ASSPEPYEQY
TRBJ1-1 | TRBV2 | - | ASSLRAGTSTEAF
TRBJ1-1 | TRBV15 | TRBD1 | ATSRGRTGGWTEAF
TRBJ1-1 | TRBV5-5 | TRBD1 | ASRHRDRTGNTEAF
TRBJ1-2 | TRBV10-3 | - | ATQDQASGGYT
TRBJ1-5 | TRBV28 | - | ASSLFAVGGEQPQH
TRBJ2-2 | TRBV10-2 | TRBD1 | ASSRQGANTGELF
TRBJ1-1 | TRBV9 | TRBD1 | ASSVGQGAYTEAF
TRBJ1-1 | TRBV11-1 | - | ASSLLGEAF
TRBJ2-1 | TRBV6-4 | - | ASSDWDSPYNEQF
TRBJ2-2 | TRBV7-6 | TRBD1 | ASSPRTGDTGELF
TRBJ2-3 | TRBV9 | - | ASSVEIDGTDTQY
TRBJ2-7 | TRBV30 | - | ACSTTGQPYEQY
TRBJ2-7 | TRBV19 | TRBD1 | ATGGTGEVGEQY
TRBJ1-2 | TRBV7-9 | - | ASSYPALRDYGYT
TRBJ1-2 | TRBV9 | - | ASSVGARTDNYGYT
TRBJ2-2 | TRBV29-1 | - | SASGQLNTGELF
TRBJ2-1 | TRBV29-1 | TRBD2 | SVDPGTSGSYEQF
TRBJ1-2 | TRBV7-9 | - | ASSQDGGYT
TRBJ2-1 | TRBV7-3 | - | ASRDSGGPSNEQF
TRBJ2-1 | TRBV25-1 | - | ASSPNLRNNEQF
TRBJ1-1 | TRBV12-5 | - | ASGLVLGTNTEAF
TRBJ2-3 | TRBV2 | - | ASSRGLMTDTQY
TRBJ1-2 | TRBV29-1 | TRBD1 | SVEDYDRQGRLNYGYT
TRBJ2-3 | TRBV6-1 | - | ASTFNSRADTQY
TRBJ1-2 | TRBV4-1 | - | ASSPEANYGYT
TRBJ2-3 | TRBV9 | TRBD2 | ASSALAGGTDTQY
TRBJ1-2 | TRBV21-1 | - | ASTNGAGANNYGYT
TRBJ2-3 | TRBV7-3 | TRBD2 | ASSSRLAGSTDTQY
TRBJ1-6 | TRBV7-6 | TRBD1 | ASSKGGDRLNSPLH
TRBJ1-2 | TRBV5-4 | - | ASSPGQGGYT
TRBJ2-7 | TRBV7-2 | TRBD2 | ASSLFRTSDHEQY
TRBJ2-1 | TRBV7-6 | - | ASSLLGGASRSNEQF
TRBJ1-2 | TRBV12-5 | - | ASGLGTPST